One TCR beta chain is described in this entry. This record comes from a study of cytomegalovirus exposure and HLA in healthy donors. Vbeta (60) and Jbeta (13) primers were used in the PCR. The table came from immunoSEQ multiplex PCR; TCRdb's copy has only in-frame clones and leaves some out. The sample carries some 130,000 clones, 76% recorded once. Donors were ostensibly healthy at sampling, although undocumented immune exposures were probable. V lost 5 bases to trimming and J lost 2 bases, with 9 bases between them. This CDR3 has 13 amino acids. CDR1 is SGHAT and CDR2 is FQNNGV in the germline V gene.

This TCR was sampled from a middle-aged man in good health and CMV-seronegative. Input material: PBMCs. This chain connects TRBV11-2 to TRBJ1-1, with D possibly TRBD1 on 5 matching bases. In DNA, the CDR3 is TGTGCCAGCAGCCAGCGGGGCAACACTGAAGCTTTCTTT. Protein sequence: CASSQRGNTEAFF.